The entry below gives a single T cell receptor beta chain sequence along with its context. Its antigen is still unknown. This record comes from a study of cytomegalovirus exposure and HLA in healthy donors. About the research overall: Earlier findings included over 90 million unique TCR beta sequences obtained from 150 million to 200 million T cells.

Use of 60 Vbeta and 13 Jbeta primers characterized the PCR. Assay used: immunoSEQ multiplex PCR; TCRdb lists only in-frame clones, some missing. The sample includes 100,000 to 150,000 clones, about four fifths of them seen just once. Study results and caveats: V- and J-gene trimming in TCR beta was tied to a missense DCLRE1C variant by an analysis performed later. Other equally common chains were less clonally expanded than HLA-associated TCR beta chains, a later analysis showed.

This CDR3 has 14 residues. V lost 5 bases, J lost 3 bases, and 11 bases lay in between. Germline assignment: CDR1 SGHTA and CDR2 FQGNSA. The sample was PBMCs. This chain uses TRBV7-2 with TRBJ1-5; perhaps TRBD1 as D (6 bases). The TCR comes from a man between 18 and 35 years old in good health and CMV-seronegative. CDR3 DNA: TGTGCCAGCAGCCCGGACAGCTACAATCAGCCCCAGCATTTT. Its translation: CASSPDSYNQPQHF.